This TCR beta chain is from a study of shared clonotypes between healthy human individuals (dated by TCRdb to 2020 to 2022). Study-wide context: A few men and two women, aged 18 to 49 years, made up the cohort. Per donor, three plates each were used for CD4 naive and CD4 memory, two for CD8 naive, and one for CD8 memory. Different laboratories and diverse techniques were used to prepare libraries and sequence TCR repertoires, to increase sequencing depth and limit assay-specific biases. Blood TCR repertoires of 5 or 6 healthy adults were deeply sequenced to estimate repertoire size and the extent of clonotype sharing between individuals. Leukapheresis yielded between about 0.94 and 9 billion PBMCs per donor.

The germline V gene (reference sequence) gives CDR1 as LNHDA and CDR2 as SQIVND. Trimming takes 0 bases from V and 10 bases from J, and the germline ends sit 9 bases apart. The CDR3, from cysteine to phenylalanine, totals 12 residues. Only CDR3 DNA is held: 36 bases, read in frame from base 1. With respect to this clone: Its antigen is still unknown. Base qualities are not recorded, but no much larger clone differs from it by a single base.

What the authors observed across the whole study: Even with the large sequencing depth, rarefaction of the sorted-subset datasets indicated that sequencing was incomplete. Sampling was limited to blood, and TCR repertoires in tissue likely differ from TCR repertoires in blood. The genetic and exposure-history diversity represented was limited by the small number of donors. Compared with non-shared clonotypes, the clonotypes found in all four sorted-subset donors had higher generation probabilities. About 5% of naive CD4, 3.5% of naive CD8, about 2.5% of memory CD4, and 0.35% to 0.4% of memory CD8 clonotypes were shared across several donors. Naive subsets generally had larger estimated clonotype richness than memory subsets. Pairwise subsampling led to the expectation that sequencing depth would affect the degree of clonotype sharing among donors.

Using the deep immunoSEQ assay, TCR CDR3 regions were amplified from genomic DNA by multiplex PCR. Genomic DNA extracted from each cell subset was distributed evenly over all wells of several immunoSEQ 96-well plates, and each plate served as one replicate. For sorted subsets, each replicate PCR was loaded with 200 ng genomic DNA, equivalent to 30,000 to 35,000 T cell genomes. Purified libraries were measured with a Qubit 3.0 fluorometer, size-checked on a Bioanalyzer 2100, and measured again with the KAPA Library Quantification kit. Every immunoSEQ 96-well plate was sequenced on a dedicated single-read 150-cycle Illumina NextSeq 550 flow cell. The study's own analysis went as follows. The immunoSEQ output contained only junctional sequences without quality scores, so filtering could not match that applied to full-length reads. Sequences were annotated with PyIR, a Python wrapper for IgBLAST v1.9, using IMGT germline references to assign V/J genes and CDR3. Reads with weak V/J assignments (E-value above 1e-6), missing CDR3, stop codons, out-of-frame junctions, or ambiguous translated residues were removed. V3J clonotypes were defined by identical inferred V gene, J gene, and CDR3 amino acid sequence. The percentage overlap between two repertoires was calculated by dividing the number of shared unique clonotypes by the size of the smaller repertoire. Richness of each repertoire was evaluated using RTK rarefaction, the Chao1 estimator, and Recon v2.1 estimates of unobserved clonotypes. Generation probabilities for all TCRbeta clonotypes obtained by the gDNA method from a few donors were computed using OLGA. TCRdb mirrors the immuneACCESS table, restricted to in-frame sequences. Some clones are absent from its copies; in checked studies, under half trace to an unresolved V gene, and the reason for the others is unknown. That table supplies the V and J calls and clone size; D and trimming were determined from the DNA. The sample table lists about 1.4 million clones, over 95% of them with a count of one. About 1% of the sample lies in the top ten.

Donors were healthy HIV-negative adults with no recently reported acute infections or vaccinations. Only Caucasian adults living in Nashville, Tennessee, USA were represented among the donors. Magnetic negative selection was used to enrich CD4+ T cells, after which naive cells were positively selected on CD45RA and the negative fraction became the memory subset. Blood was collected by leukapheresis, and PBMCs were isolated by Ficoll-Histopaque density gradient centrifugation and then cryopreserved in liquid nitrogen vapor phase. Purity and quantity of every magnetically sorted T cell population were checked by analytical flow cytometry. Each sorted fraction had its genomic DNA isolated and then quantified by UV absorbance on a Nanodrop 2000c.

The chain joins TRBV19 to TRBJ1-2; no confident D gene assignment can be made. The sequencing input was naive CD4+ T cells sorted from blood. What the cell subset or site label conveys for this sample: CD45RA+ positively selected. This TCR was recovered from a young man in good health. In nucleotide form, the sequence is TGTGCCAGTAGTATAGATCCAAATGCCTACACCTTC. Its protein product is CASSIDPNAYTF.